These 5 T cell receptor beta chains originate from one sample sequenced in a study of T cells in Graves' hyperthyroidism and ophthalmopathy. From RNA transcripts, TCR beta CDR3 regions were amplified. The study used the HTBI primer set for a first-round RT-PCR of the TCR CDR3. TCRdb processed the multiplex PCR reads anew with MiXCR; each CDR3 protein has one entry. The table has approximately 380,000 distinct CDR3 sequences, around 18% seen once. Sequencing was done on a sample of blood. These receptors originate from a man between 18 and 29 years old with Graves' ophthalmopathy.

In this sample, this clonotype turned up many times. The chain couples TRBV5-1 to TRBJ2-7; a weak D match, TRBD2 (7 bases). The V end lost 5 bases, the J end lost 3 bases, and 18 bases lay between the germline ends. CDR1 is SGHRS, CDR2 YFSETQ, per germline. The CDR3 is made up of 15 amino acids. The CDR3 sequence is CASRVGGQGHYEQYF. In nucleotides, the CDR3 is TGCGCCAGCAGAGTGGGGGGGCAGGGACACTACGAGCAGTACTTC.

V usage is TRBV5-1 and J usage is TRBJ1-1; tentatively, D is TRBD1 (6 bases). The ends were cut back, 3 bases at V and 6 bases at J, with 18 bases in the middle. The V gene's germline CDR1 is SGHRS and CDR2 YFSETQ. This CDR3 contains 15 residues. CDR3 DNA: TGCGCCAGCAGCTGGAGCAGGGGCCGGAGTTCTGAAGCTTTCTTT. Protein: CASSWSRGRSSEAFF. The full variable domain, rest sourced from reference TRBV5-1 and TRBJ1-1, is KAGVTQTPRYLIKTRGQQVTLSCSPISGHRSVSWYQQTPGQGLQFLFEYFSETQRNKGNFPGRFSGRQFSNSRSEMNVSTLELGDSALYLCASSWSRGRSSEAFFGQGTRLTVV.

The CDR3 DNA follows: TGTGCCAGCAGTTTAAGACTAGCGGGGTTTAGCTACGAGCAGTACTTC. Amino acid sequence: CASSLRLAGFSYEQYF. This chain joins TRBV12-3 or TRBV12-4 and TRBJ2-7, with 11 nucleotides matching TRBD2. This CDR3 contains 16 residues. Trimming took 2 bases from V and 3 from J; bases not matched to a gene: 6.

This clonotype was found many times. V and J are TRBV18 and TRBJ1-2; 7 bases agree with TRBD1. The CDR3 covers 14 residues. The ends lost 4 bases at V and 8 bases at J; junction bases unmatched: 10. Germline V gene data show CDR1 as KGHSH and CDR2 as LQKENI. Here the CDR3 reads CASSLDRRQGGYTF. CDR3 coding DNA: TGTGCCAGCTCACTGGACAGGAGGCAGGGCGGCTACACCTTC.

Ten or more counts support this clonotype. The rearrangement joins TRBV12-3 or TRBV12-4 to TRBJ1-1; 7 bases match TRBD1. This CDR3 is 12 amino acids long. J lost 13 bases, V lost 3 bases, and 8 bases had no gene match. CDR3 sequence (DNA): TGTGCCAGCAGTTTTCCGGGACAGTCGGTTTTCTTT. Translation gives CASSFPGQSVFF.